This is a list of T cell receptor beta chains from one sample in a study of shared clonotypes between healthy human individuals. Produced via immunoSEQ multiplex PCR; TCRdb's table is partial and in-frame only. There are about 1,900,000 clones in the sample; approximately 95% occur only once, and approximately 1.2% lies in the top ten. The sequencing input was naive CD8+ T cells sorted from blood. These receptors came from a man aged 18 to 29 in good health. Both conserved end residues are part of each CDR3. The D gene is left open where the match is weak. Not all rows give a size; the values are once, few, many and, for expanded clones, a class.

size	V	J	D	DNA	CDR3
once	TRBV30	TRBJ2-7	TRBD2	TGTGCCTGGAGTGTTGGTGATCTGGGACGTCCGGGACTAGTCTCCTACGAGCAGTACTTC	CAWSVGDLGRPGLVSYEQYF
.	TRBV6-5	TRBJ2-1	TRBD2	TGTGCCAGCACCCCTAGCGGGGCCTACAATGAGCAGTTCTTC	CASTPSGAYNEQFF
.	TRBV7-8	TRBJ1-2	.	TGTGCCAGCAGCTTAGGTCCACAGGATGGCTACACCTTC	CASSLGPQDGYTF
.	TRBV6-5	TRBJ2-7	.	TGTGCCAGCAGTTATGGGCTAGGTTACGAGCAGTACTTC	CASSYGLGYEQYF
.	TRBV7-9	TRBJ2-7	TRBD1	TGTGCCAGCAGCTTAGCGGACAGGGAGGCGAGCGAGCAGTACTTC	CASSLADREASEQYF
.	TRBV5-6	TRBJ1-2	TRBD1	TGTGCCAGCAGCTGGGGGACAGGGACCTATCAAGACTACACCTTC	CASSWGTGTYQDYTF
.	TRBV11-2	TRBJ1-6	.	TGTGCCAGCAGCTTAGATCGTTCGGGCTCCTATAATTCACCCCTCCACTTT	CASSLDRSGSYNSPLHF
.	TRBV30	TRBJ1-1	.	TGTGCCTGGAGTGTACATCCGGGCTTGAACACTGAAGCTTTCTTT	CAWSVHPGLNTEAFF
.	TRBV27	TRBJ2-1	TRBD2	TGTGCCAGCGCCTCACCATCTAGCGGGAGCTTCGATGAGCAGTTCTTC	CASASPSSGSFDEQFF
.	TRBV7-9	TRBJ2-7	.	TGTGCCAGCAGCTTAGGGGTAGGGTTTCGGGGCGAGCAGTACTTC	CASSLGVGFRGEQYF
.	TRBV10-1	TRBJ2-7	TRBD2	TGCGCCAGCAGTCCCGGGACTAACTACGAGCAGTACTTC	CASSPGTNYEQYF
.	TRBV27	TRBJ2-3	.	TGTGCCAGCAGTTTATTAAGCGTAAGCACAGATACGCAGTATTTT	CASSLLSVSTDTQYF
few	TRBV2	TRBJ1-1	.	TGTGCCGACCGGGAGACGAACACTGAAGCTTTCTTT	CADRETNTEAFF
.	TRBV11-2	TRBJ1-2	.	TGTGCCAGCAGCCCCATCGGGGTTGATGGCTACACCTTC	CASSPIGVDGYTF
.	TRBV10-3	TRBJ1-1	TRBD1	TGTGCCATCAGTGAGCCCGGGACAGGGGGCGGGAACACTGAAGCTTTCTTT	CAISEPGTGGGNTEAFF
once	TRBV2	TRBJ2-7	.	TGTGCCAGCCCTCACAGGTATGAGCAGTACTTC	CASPHRYEQYF
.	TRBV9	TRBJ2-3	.	TGTGCCAGCAGCGTGGACAGCACAGATACGCAGTATTTT	CASSVDSTDTQYF
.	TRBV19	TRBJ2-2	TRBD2	TGTGCCAGTAGTATTGTTCTAGCGGGGTCCGGGGAGCTGTTTTTT	CASSIVLAGSGELFF
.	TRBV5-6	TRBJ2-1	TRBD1	TGTGCCAGCAGCTTGGACAGGGGGGTCTACAATGAGCAGTTCTTC	CASSLDRGVYNEQFF
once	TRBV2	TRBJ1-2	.	TGTGCCAGCAGTGACTTCCCCACCTTC	CASSDFPTF
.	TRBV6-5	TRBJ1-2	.	TGTGCCAGCAGTTACTTGAAGGACGGTCTCTATGGCTACACCTTC	CASSYLKDGLYGYTF
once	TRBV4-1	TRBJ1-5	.	TGCGCCAGCAGCCAAGGGCCTTTGGAGCCCCAGCATTTT	CASSQGPLEPQHF
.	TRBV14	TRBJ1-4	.	TGTGCCAGCAGCTGGACCGGGTCTACCCAAAAACTGTTTTTT	CASSWTGSTQKLFF
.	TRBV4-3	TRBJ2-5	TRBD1	TGCGCCAGCAGAAATGGACAGGGGGCAGGGGAGACCCAGTACTTC	CASRNGQGAGETQYF
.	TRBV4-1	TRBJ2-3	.	TGCGCCAGCAGGTTTGGTCTTTCTTGGGATACGCAGTATTTT	CASRFGLSWDTQYF
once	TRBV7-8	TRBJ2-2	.	TGTGCCAGTACCCACCCGGACACCGGGGAGCTGTTTTTT	CASTHPDTGELFF
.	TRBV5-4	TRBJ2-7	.	TGTGCCAGCAGCTTGGGTCGGCGGGACTACGAGCAGTACTTC	CASSLGRRDYEQYF
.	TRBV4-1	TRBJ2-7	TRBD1	TGCGCCAGCAGCCACACTCCGGGACAGGGATACGAGCAGTACTTC	CASSHTPGQGYEQYF
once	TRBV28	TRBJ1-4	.	TGTGCCAGCAGCCCAGAGGGCCGGATTAATGAAAAACTGTTTTTT	CASSPEGRINEKLFF
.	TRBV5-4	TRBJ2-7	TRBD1	TGTGCCAGCAGTTCCGGGACAGAGATTCGAGGGGGCGAGCAGTACTTC	CASSSGTEIRGGEQYF
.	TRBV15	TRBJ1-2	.	TGTGCCACCAGCCCTCTAGGCGAGGGGCTGTTGGATGGCTACACCTTC	CATSPLGEGLLDGYTF
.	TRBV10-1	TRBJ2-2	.	TGCGCCAGCAGTGGGACTACCGGGGAGCTGTTTTTT	CASSGTTGELFF
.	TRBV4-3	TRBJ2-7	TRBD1	TGCGCCAGCAGCCAAGATCCCCAGGACAGGGGGCTCCACGAGCAGTACTTC	CASSQDPQDRGLHEQYF
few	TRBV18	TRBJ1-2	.	TGTGCCAGCTCACCCGACAGAGCTAACTATGGCTACACCTTC	CASSPDRANYGYTF
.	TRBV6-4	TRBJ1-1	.	TGTGCCAGCAGTAAGACGGTGAACACTGAAGCTTTCTTT	CASSKTVNTEAFF
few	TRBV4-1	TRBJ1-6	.	TGCGCCAGCAGCCAAGATCGCGGGAATTCACCCCTCCACTTT	CASSQDRGNSPLHF
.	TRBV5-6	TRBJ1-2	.	TGTGCCAGCAGCTTGGGCAGCCAATATGGCTACACCTTC	CASSLGSQYGYTF
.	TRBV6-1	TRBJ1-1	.	TGTGCCGCGGCGGGTTCGAACACTGAAGCTTTCTTT	CAAAGSNTEAFF
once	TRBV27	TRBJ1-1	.	TGTGCCAGCAGTTCGGGAAGCATGAACACTGAAGCTTTCTTT	CASSSGSMNTEAFF
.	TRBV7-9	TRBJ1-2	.	TGTGCCAGCATCAAGTGGGGTTCTGAGGGCTACACCTTC	CASIKWGSEGYTF
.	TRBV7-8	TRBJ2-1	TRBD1	TGTGCCAGCAGCTTTACAGGGGGGTACAATGAGCAGTTCTTC	CASSFTGGYNEQFF
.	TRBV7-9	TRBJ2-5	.	TGTGCCAGCAGCCCCCGGTCGGCAGGGCTCCAAGAGACCCAGTACTTC	CASSPRSAGLQETQYF
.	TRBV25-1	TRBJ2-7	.	TGTGCCAGCAGTGAACACGGACAGTCCTACGAGCAGTACTTC	CASSEHGQSYEQYF
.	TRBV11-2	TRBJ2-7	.	TGTGCCAGCAGTCCTGACCGAGTCGAGCAGTACTTC	CASSPDRVEQYF
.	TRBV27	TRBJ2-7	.	TGTGCCAGCAGTCTAACCCACGAGCAGTACTTC	CASSLTHEQYF
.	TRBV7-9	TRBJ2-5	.	TGTGCCAGCAGCCTGTCTGGCTTCCAAGAGACCCAGTACTTC	CASSLSGFQETQYF
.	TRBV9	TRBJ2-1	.	TGTGCCAGCAGCGTAGATAGCGGTGGGGCTTACAATGAGCAGTTCTTC	CASSVDSGGAYNEQFF
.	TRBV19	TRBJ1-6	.	TGTGCCACGCAGGGGATCCGGTATAATTCACCCCTCCACTTT	CATQGIRYNSPLHF
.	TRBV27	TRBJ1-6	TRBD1	TGTGCCAGCAGTTCTAACCGGGACAGGCATAATTCACCCCTCCACTTT	CASSSNRDRHNSPLHF
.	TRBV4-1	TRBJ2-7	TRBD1	TGCGCCAGCAGCCAAGCCCCGGGACAGGGCCACGAGCAGTACTTC	CASSQAPGQGHEQYF
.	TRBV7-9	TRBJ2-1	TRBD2	TGTGCCAGCAGCCCCCAGGGGCTAGCGGGCCTCTACAATGAGCAGTTCTTC	CASSPQGLAGLYNEQFF
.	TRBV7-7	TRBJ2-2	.	TGTGCTAGCAGCTTAATGGCGGAGGGGACCGGGGAGCTGTTTTTT	CASSLMAEGTGELFF
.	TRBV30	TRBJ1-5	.	TGTGCCTGGAGTGAGGGGAGTGGCAATCAGCCCCAGCATTTT	CAWSEGSGNQPQHF
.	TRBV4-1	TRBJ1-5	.	TGCGCCAGCTACGAGGGGGGGGCAGGGAGCAATCAGCCCCAGCATTTT	CASYEGGAGSNQPQHF